This TCR beta chain originates from a study of shared clonotypes between healthy human individuals. Authors' analysis steps: Filtering differed, since immunoSEQ gave only junction sequences and no quality scores. Sequencing used immunoSEQ multiplex PCR; TCRdb keeps in-frame clones, though not all of them. That table is the source of V, J and clone size, and D and trimming were worked out from the DNA. The data show 2 million to 2.5 million clones, with 93% seen just once and 0.36% held by the top ten. The ends were cut back, 4 bases at V and 3 bases at J, with 18 bases in the middle. The CDR3 length is 16 residues. Germline values: CDR1 LGHNA, CDR2 YSLEER.

The sequence came from a man younger than 35 in good health. Some clones in this sample may be carry-over from other donors' samples. The sample was naive CD4+ T cells from PBMCs. This sample's subset: CD45RA+ positively selected. This chain uses TRBV4-3 with TRBJ1-2, with D perhaps TRBD1 (5 bases). The CDR3, as DNA: TGCGCCAGCAGCCTACTAGGACATCCCGGAGACTATGGCTACACCTTC. Protein sequence: CASSLLGHPGDYGYTF.